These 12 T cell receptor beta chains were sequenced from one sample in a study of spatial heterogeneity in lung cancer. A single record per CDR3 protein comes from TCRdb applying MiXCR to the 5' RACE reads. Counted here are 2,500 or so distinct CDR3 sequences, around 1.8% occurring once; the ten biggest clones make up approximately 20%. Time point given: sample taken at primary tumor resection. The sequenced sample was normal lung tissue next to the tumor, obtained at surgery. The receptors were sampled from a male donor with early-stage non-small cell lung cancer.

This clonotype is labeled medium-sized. The CDR3 loop is CASSLRAGGTEAFF. Written as DNA, the CDR3 is TGTGCCAGCAGCTTGAGGGCCGGAGGCACTGAAGCTTTCTTT. V is TRBV7-9 and J is TRBJ1-1, with D unclear. Germline V gene sequence: CDR1 SEHNR, CDR2 FQNEAQ (reference sequence). V was cut by 3 bases and J by 4 bases, with 12 bases left in between. The CDR3 loop spans 14 amino acids.

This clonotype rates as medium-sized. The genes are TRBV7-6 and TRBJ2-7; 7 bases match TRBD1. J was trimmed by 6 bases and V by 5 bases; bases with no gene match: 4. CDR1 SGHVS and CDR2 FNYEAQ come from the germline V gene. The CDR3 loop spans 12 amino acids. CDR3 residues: CASSLAGGEQYF. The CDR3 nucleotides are TGTGCCAGCAGCCTGGCAGGGGGCGAGCAGTACTTC.

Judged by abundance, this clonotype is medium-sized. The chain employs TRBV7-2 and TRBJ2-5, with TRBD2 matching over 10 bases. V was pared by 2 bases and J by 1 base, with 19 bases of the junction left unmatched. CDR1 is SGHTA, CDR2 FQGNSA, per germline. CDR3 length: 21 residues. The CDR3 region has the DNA TGTGCCAGCAGCTTAATCCCCCTCGCGGCTCTAGCGGGGGTTTCCCAAGAGACCCAGTACTTC. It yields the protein CASSLIPLAALAGVSQETQYF.

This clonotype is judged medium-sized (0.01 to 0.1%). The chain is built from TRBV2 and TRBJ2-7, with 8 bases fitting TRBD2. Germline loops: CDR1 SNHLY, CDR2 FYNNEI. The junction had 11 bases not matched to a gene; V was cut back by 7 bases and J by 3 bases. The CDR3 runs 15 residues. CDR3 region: CASTPLGGGDYEQYF. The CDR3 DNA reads TGTGCCAGCACCCCTCTCGGGGGGGGCGACTACGAGCAGTACTTC.

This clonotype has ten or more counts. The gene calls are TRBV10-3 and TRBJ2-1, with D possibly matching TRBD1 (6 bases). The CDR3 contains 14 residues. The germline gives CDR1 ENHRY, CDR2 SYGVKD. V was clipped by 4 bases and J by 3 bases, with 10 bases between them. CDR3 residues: CAISGARGYNEQFF. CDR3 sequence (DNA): TGTGCCATCAGTGGAGCCAGGGGCTACAATGAGCAGTTCTTC.

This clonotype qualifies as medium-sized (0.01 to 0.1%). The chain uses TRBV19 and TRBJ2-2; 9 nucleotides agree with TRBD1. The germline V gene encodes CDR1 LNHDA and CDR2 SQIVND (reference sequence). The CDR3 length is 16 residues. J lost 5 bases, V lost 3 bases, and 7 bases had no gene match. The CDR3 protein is CASSINRGRRTGELFF. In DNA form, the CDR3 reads TGTGCCAGTAGTATTAACAGGGGGCGCCGGACCGGGGAGCTGTTTTTT.

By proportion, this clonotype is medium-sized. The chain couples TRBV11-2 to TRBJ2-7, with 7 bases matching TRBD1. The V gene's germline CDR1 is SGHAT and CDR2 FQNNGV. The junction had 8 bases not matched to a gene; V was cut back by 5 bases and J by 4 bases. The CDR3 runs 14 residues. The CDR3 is CASSLSGTAYEQYF. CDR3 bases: TGTGCCAGCAGCCTCTCCGGGACAGCTTACGAGCAGTACTTC.

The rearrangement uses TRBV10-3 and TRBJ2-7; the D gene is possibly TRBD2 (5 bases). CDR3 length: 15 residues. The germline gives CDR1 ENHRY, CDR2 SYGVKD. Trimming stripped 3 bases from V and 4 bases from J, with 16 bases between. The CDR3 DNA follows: TGTGCCATCAGTGACCCCCGAGGGAGTGGATACGAGCAGTACTTC. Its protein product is CAISDPRGSGYEQYF.

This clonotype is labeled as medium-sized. CDR3 sequence reads: CASSPDRGLGYGYTF. Written as DNA, the CDR3 is TGTGCCAGCAGTCCTGACAGGGGGCTTGGGTATGGCTACACCTTC. The V call is TRBV12-3 or TRBV12-4, the J call TRBJ1-2; TRBD1 matches 10 bases. The CDR3 consists of 15 residues. Trimming took 5 bases from V and 5 from J; bases not matched to a gene: 8.

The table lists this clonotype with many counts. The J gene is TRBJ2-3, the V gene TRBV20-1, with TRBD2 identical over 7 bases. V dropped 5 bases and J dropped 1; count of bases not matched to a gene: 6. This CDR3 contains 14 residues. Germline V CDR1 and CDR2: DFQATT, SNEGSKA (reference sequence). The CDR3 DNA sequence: TGCAGTGCTCACGGGACTACTCGCACAGATACGCAGTATTTT. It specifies CSAHGTTRTDTQYF.

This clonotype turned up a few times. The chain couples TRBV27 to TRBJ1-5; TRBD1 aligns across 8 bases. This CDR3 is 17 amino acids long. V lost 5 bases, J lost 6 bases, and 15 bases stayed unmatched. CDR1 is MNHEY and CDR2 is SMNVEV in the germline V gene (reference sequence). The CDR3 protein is CASSRSRGLRSLQPQHF. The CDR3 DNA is TGTGCCAGCAGTCGATCCAGGGGGCTGCGGTCCCTTCAGCCCCAGCATTTT.

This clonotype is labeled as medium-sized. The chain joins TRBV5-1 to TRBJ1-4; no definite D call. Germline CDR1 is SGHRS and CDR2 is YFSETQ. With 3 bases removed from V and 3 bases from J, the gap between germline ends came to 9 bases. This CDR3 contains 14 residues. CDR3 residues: CASSSGSSNEKLFF. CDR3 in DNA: TGCGCCAGCAGCTCGGGAAGCTCTAATGAAAAACTGTTTTTT.